The following is a T cell receptor beta chain sequence with its context. Its antigen is not identified. These data come from a study of graft-versus-host responses after intestinal transplantation. Data came from immunoSEQ multiplex PCR; TCRdb stores just in-frame clones and leaves some out. Of about 39,000 clones in the sample, nearly 95% were seen once. Germline V gives CDR1 WNHNN, CDR2 SYGVQD (reference sequence). The CDR3 spans 13 residues. Trimming removed 6 bases at V and 5 bases at J, with 11 bases between. This sequence joins TRBV10-1 and TRBJ2-1; the D is unclear. This receptor was taken from a human donor who was the organ donor for an intestinal transplant. The sequencing here drew on unstimulated CD8+ T cells sorted from spleen or lymph node cells, taken before transplant. The CDR3 DNA is TGCGCCAGCAGCGCCGGCCCTAACAATGAGCAGTTCTTC. Translated, it gives CASSAGPNNEQFF.